Listed here is a single TCR beta chain. Its antigen is still unknown. The entry originates in a study of cytomegalovirus exposure and HLA in healthy donors. Study-level findings and limits: A few V segments could not be told apart, such as TRBV6-2 and TRBV6-3, and were left out. Researchers counted around 180 TCR beta chains as cytomegalovirus-associated. A classifier reportedly called cytomegalovirus status with high sensitivity and specificity. Among TCR sequences, most were rare, though some public TCRs appeared in many donors.

The PCR was carried out with 60 Vbeta primers and 13 Jbeta primers. Libraries were prepared by immunoSEQ multiplex PCR; TCRdb keeps only in-frame clonotypes and omits some of them. The sample shows about 240,000 clones, 82% of them seen only once. The V segment lost 10 bases and the J segment 6 bases; nucleotides outside the gene matches: 14. Germline V gene sequence: CDR1 MDHEN, CDR2 SYDVKM. The CDR3 runs to 14 residues. Material for sequencing was PBMCs. The chain uses TRBV28 and TRBJ2-7, with 8 nucleotides matching TRBD2. This receptor was taken from a woman in her thirties or forties in good health and CMV-seropositive. CDR3 nucleotides: TGTGCCAATGGCCGGGGACTAGGAGCAACCGAGCAGTACTTC. Encoded protein: CANGRGLGATEQYF.